These T cell receptor beta chains were read from a single sample in a study of CD8+ T cells in alopecia areata. Here immunoSEQ multiplex PCR was the method, and the copy in TCRdb shows in-frame clones only, minus some. The profile shows about 82,000 clones, 45% to 60% of them singletons. The sequenced sample consisted of NKG2D-high CD8+ T cells sorted from blood. The receptors here all came from a human donor with alopecia areata. CDR3s leave out the opening cysteine and the closing phenylalanine or tryptophan.

J gene	V gene	CDR3 protein
TRBJ2-7	TRBV2	ASSGGLAREQY
TRBJ2-5	TRBV27	ASSLGQGAQY
TRBJ2-7	TRBV27	ASSLERGASYEQY
TRBJ2-7	TRBV9	ASSGTGGYEQY
TRBJ2-1	TRBV30	AWSVWGSSYNEQF
TRBJ2-7	TRBV7-2	ASSLSGGTNYEQY
TRBJ2-7	TRBV6-5	ASSTRGFPGEQY
TRBJ1-4	TRBV29-1	SVEEEWEKLF
TRBJ1-1	TRBV18	ASSNGQNEMNTEAF
TRBJ1-1	TRBV23-1	ASSHPGRPRTEAF
TRBJ2-7	TRBV7-9	ASSQTPREQY
TRBJ2-1	TRBV28	ASSLGLGMVEQF
TRBJ2-7	TRBV7-2	ASSLEGQFYEQY
TRBJ2-3	TRBV6-5	ASSRTSGGTDTQY
TRBJ2-6	TRBV2	ASSAGTTSGANVLT
TRBJ2-3	TRBV28	ASGRTDTQY
TRBJ2-5	TRBV4-1	ASSQGGTGYGETQY
TRBJ2-3	TRBV27	ASRLGGLPPDTQY
TRBJ1-4	TRBV29-1	SPTVLKGGDEKLF
TRBJ2-7	TRBV13	ASSGQGTSGSYEQY
TRBJ2-7	TRBV30	AWRSLTSGTYEQY
TRBJ1-2	TRBV5-4	ASTTPEGYGYT
TRBJ1-1	TRBV2	ASSGYAEEAF
TRBJ2-2	TRBV29-1	SAVMAGELF
TRBJ1-2	TRBV19	ASNPGTTYGYT
TRBJ2-3	TRBV19	ASSIAGVQEDTQY
TRBJ1-2	TRBV7-9	ASSSPGTLYGYT
TRBJ2-7	TRBV2	ASSQGLGERYEQY
TRBJ2-3	TRBV6-6	ASRWTGSTDTQY
TRBJ2-1	TRBV5-6	ASSLLRERYNEQF
TRBJ2-1	TRBV5-1	ASSTWDEQF